This TCR beta chain was recovered during a study of beta chain features in type 1 diabetes. Study at large: The patients were much like the healthy donors in age, gender and cell yields. Broader study findings: Any HLA type influence on TCRB rearrangement was left unresolved here.

The investigators reverse transcribed all of the isolated RNA, so they sequenced expressed TCRB transcripts. Clones were sequenced by immunoSEQ multiplex PCR, and TCRdb holds only the in-frame ones, with some missing. The sample consists of hundreds of thousands of clones, around a sixth of them appearing once. Every donor had blood drawn once into heparin, around 120 mL on average. Remarks on this clone: Antigen: not known. Different DNA sequences within this sample yield the same CDR3.

Germline-derived CDR1 and CDR2 are SEHNR and FQNEAQ (reference sequence). The CDR3 sequence is 13 residues long. Trimming stripped 1 base from V and 1 base from J, with 5 bases between. The V gene is TRBV7-9, the J gene TRBJ2-7, with D unclear. The specimen was naive CD4+ T cells from blood. This clonotype originated in a man aged 18 to 29 in good health. CDR3 bases: TGTGCCAGCAGCTTAGAGATTTCCTACGAGCAGTACTTC. It is translated as CASSLEISYEQYF.